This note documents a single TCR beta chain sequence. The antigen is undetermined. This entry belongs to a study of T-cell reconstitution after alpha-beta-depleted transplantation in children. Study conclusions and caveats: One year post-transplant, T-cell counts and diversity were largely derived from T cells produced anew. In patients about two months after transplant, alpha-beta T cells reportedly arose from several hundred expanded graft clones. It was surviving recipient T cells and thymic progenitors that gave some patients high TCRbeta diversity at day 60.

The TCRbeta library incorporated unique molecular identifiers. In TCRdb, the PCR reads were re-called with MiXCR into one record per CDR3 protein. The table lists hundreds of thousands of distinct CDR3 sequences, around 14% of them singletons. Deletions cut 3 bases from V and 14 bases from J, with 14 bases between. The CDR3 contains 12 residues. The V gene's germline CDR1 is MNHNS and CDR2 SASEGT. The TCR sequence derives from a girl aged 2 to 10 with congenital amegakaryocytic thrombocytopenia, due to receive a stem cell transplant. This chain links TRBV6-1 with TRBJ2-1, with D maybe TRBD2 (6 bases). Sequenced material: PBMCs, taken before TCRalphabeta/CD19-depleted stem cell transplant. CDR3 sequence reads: CASSEWLRGKFF. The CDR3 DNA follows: TGTGCCAGCAGTGAGTGGCTCCGCGGGAAGTTCTTC.